The present entry profiles one T cell receptor beta chain with its context. Its antigen specificity is not known. The input lacks base qualities; no much larger clone sits a single base away. The data stem from a study of blood T cell repertoires in COVID-19 (dated by TCRdb to the early 2020s). At the level of the whole study: Samples covering the acute and convalescent phases of COVID-19 were provided by collaborators in the United States, Italy and Spain. The material from the prospective study consisted of cDNA or gDNA derived from T cells, B-cell-depleted T cells, or PBMCs. Deeply sampled blood TCRbeta repertoires from subjects exposed to, actively infected with, or recovered from COVID-19 were included in the dataset. The repertoires were released in a freely available public database intended as a resource for research on the immune response to SARS-CoV-2. The samples were drawn from the first 160 participants of the ongoing ImmuneRACE study and from more than 1,000 subjects provided by 6 global collaborators. Nearly every sample came with metadata listing a de-identified subject ID, COVID-19 status, age in years and sex. Where available, HLA class I and class II types were obtained from metadata supplied by the sample provider rather than from assay-based typing.

TCRbeta CDR3 regions were amplified from genomic DNA by means of the immunoSEQ Assay, a bias-controlled multiplex PCR. The paper's processing steps were these. Nucleated cell counts per sample were estimated from amplification of reference gene primers within the assay. Sequence reads were collapsed and filtered to measure the absolute abundance of every unique TCRbeta CDR3 rearrangement. For each sample, productive Simpson clonality was calculated as the square root of Simpson's diversity index across productive rearrangements. This immuneACCESS table, as held by TCRdb, lists in-frame sequences with V and J called but not all clones. Of the missing ones, under half trace to an unresolved V gene in checked studies; the others have no known cause. V and J calls and clone size come straight from that table; D and trimming were deduced from the DNA. For this sample there are around 240,000 clones; around 83% appear just once. Of the sample, about 1.5% falls within the top ten clones.

Measured from the cysteine to the phenylalanine, the CDR3 is 14 residues long. Just CDR3 DNA is preserved here, 42 bases in frame from base 1. Between the V and J ends, shortened by 5 bases and 5 bases respectively, the junction contains 15 bases. CDR1 and CDR2 are read off the germline V gene (reference sequence) as LNHDA and SQIVND. Results and caveats for the whole study, not just this receptor: The amount of clinical and demographic metadata varied by source and participant and was provided uncurated.

Another Seattle source contributed samples from volunteer blood donors who had recovered from COVID-19. Each collaborating institution followed its own protocols to collect whole blood in K2EDTA tubes. For TCRbeta analysis, collaborators shipped samples as frozen whole blood, isolated PBMCs, or DNA extracted from either of those sample types. Sequences were obtained from peripheral blood. The rearranged segments are TRBV19 and TRBJ1-2, with TRBD1 as a weak D call on 5 bases. The receptor was isolated from a woman between 40 and 55 years old who had recovered from COVID-19. The CDR3 here reads CASSGSRGSYGYTF. The bases are TGTGCCAGTAGTGGAAGTCGGGGGAGTTATGGCTACACCTTC.